The entry below gives a single TCR beta chain sequence along with its context. No antigen is known for it. Per-nucleotide qualities are absent, and no much larger clonotype sits a single base away. Between the V and J ends, shortened by 0 bases and 3 bases respectively, the junction contains 13 bases. The CDR3 has 16 amino acids, counting the end cysteine and phenylalanine. This entry keeps only the CDR3 DNA: 48 bases, framed from base 1. Looking up the germline V gene yields CDR1 MGHRA and CDR2 YSYEKL. These data belong to a study of shared clonotypes between healthy human individuals (dated by TCRdb to 2020 to 2021). In terms of the full investigation: A couple of women and a few men aged 18 to 49 years were included in the cohort. Per donor, leukapheresis produced somewhere between about 0.8 and 9 billion PBMCs. Blood TCR repertoires of 5 or 6 healthy adults were deeply sequenced to estimate repertoire size and the extent of clonotype sharing between individuals. For each donor, three plates each were used for CD4 naive and CD4 memory, two plates were used for CD8 naive, and one plate was used for CD8 memory. Libraries were prepared and TCR repertoires were sequenced by different laboratories using diverse techniques, in order to increase sequencing depth and limit assay-specific biases. Broad study findings and their caveats: Incomplete sequencing was indicated by rarefaction of sorted-subset datasets, despite the large sequencing depth. Compared with non-shared clonotypes, the clonotypes found in all four sorted-subset donors had higher generation probabilities. Sampling was restricted to blood, and TCR repertoires in tissue are likely to differ from TCR repertoires in blood. Based on pairwise subsampling, the degree of clonotype sharing among donors was expected to be affected by sequencing depth. Around 5% of naive CD4, around 4% of naive CD8, about 2.5% of memory CD4, and 0.35% to 0.5% of memory CD8 clonotypes were shared across several donors. The small number of donors limited the genetic and exposure-history diversity represented. Naive subsets generally had larger estimated clonotype richness than memory subsets did.

CD8 naive samples consisted of CD45RO-negative cells that were positively selected for CCR7, yielding a CD45RA+CCR7+ population without TemRA cells. The donors were healthy, HIV-negative adults with no recently reported acute infections or vaccinations. Every donor was a Caucasian adult residing in Nashville, Tennessee, USA. Blood was obtained by leukapheresis, after which PBMCs were separated by Ficoll-Histopaque density gradient centrifugation and cryopreserved in liquid nitrogen vapor phase. Analytical flow cytometry was used to check the purity and quantity of each magnetically sorted T cell population. Genomic DNA was isolated from each sorted fraction and quantified by UV absorbance on a Nanodrop 2000c. Using the deep immunoSEQ assay, TCR CDR3 regions were amplified from genomic DNA by multiplex PCR. Extracted genomic DNA from each cell subset was spread evenly across all wells of several immunoSEQ 96-well plates, with each plate serving as a replicate. For sorted subsets, each replicate PCR was loaded with roughly 200 ng genomic DNA, equivalent to 32,000 or so T cell genomes. The purified libraries were quantified using a Qubit 3.0 fluorometer, sized with a Bioanalyzer 2100, and then quantified again using the KAPA Library Quantification kit. Each immunoSEQ 96-well plate was sequenced on its own single-read 150-cycle Illumina NextSeq 550 flow cell. Per the source publication's procedure: The immunoSEQ output contained only junctional sequences without quality scores, so filtering could not match that applied to full-length reads. Sequences were annotated with PyIR, a Python wrapper for IgBLAST v1.9, using IMGT germline references to assign V/J genes and CDR3. Any read was removed if the V/J assignment was weak (E-value above 1e-6), the CDR3 was missing, or the read contained stop codons, out-of-frame junctions, or ambiguous translated residues. V3J clonotypes were defined as sequences sharing the same inferred V gene, J gene, and CDR3 amino acid sequence. Percentage overlap between repertoires was calculated by dividing the number of shared unique clonotypes by the size of the smaller repertoire. Three approaches were used to assess repertoire richness: RTK rarefaction, the Chao1 estimator, and Recon v2.1 estimates of unobserved clonotypes. For all TCRbeta clonotypes obtained by the gDNA method from several donors, generation probabilities were computed with OLGA. TCRdb carries this immuneACCESS record with in-frame sequences only. Its versions omit some clonotypes, under half of them owing to an unresolved V gene in the studies checked, with the rest unexplained. The V and J calls and clone size are taken from that table; D and trimming were inferred from the DNA. This sample gives around 2,000,000 clones in total; less than 95% of them show up just once. The ten top clones hold about 1.1% of the sample.

The sample consisted of naive CD8+ T cells sorted from blood. This specimen's cell subset or site label, interpreted: CD45RA+CCR7+. Rearrangement joined TRBV4-1 to TRBJ2-3, with the D gene not confidently named. The sequence came from a young man in good health. The CDR3 protein: CASSQEDGELTDTQYF. The DNA sequence is TGCGCCAGCAGCCAAGAAGATGGGGAACTTACAGATACGCAGTATTTT.